Below are 6 T cell receptor beta chains sequenced from a single sample in a study of CD8 T cells in Susac syndrome. A quantity of roughly 0.5 to 1 ug RNA underwent reverse transcription using random hexamers. Each CDR3 protein gets one entry after TCRdb re-called the immunoSEQ multiplex PCR reads with MiXCR. The sample carries about 150,000 distinct CDR3 sequences, about 90% recorded once. The sample taken for sequencing was CD4+ T cells from PBMCs. These receptors originate from a human donor in good health.

The genes are TRBV7-9 and TRBJ2-3, with unresolved D. Germline CDR1 SEHNR, CDR2 FQNEAQ (reference sequence). The CDR3 has 15 amino acids. Trimming left V 5 bases short and J 2 bases short, with 14 bases between. DNA for the CDR3: TGTGCCAGCAGCCGGCAGTCTGGTCACACAGATACGCAGTATTTT. Protein: CASSRQSGHTDTQYF.

CDR3 in amino acids: CASTDMGAGNTIYF. The CDR3 DNA reads as TGTGCCAGTACCGACATGGGGGCTGGAAACACCATATATTTT. J is TRBJ1-3 and V is TRBV19; perhaps TRBD1 as D (5 bases). The CDR3 totals 14 residues. Trimming pared 7 bases from V and 2 bases from J, leaving 12 bases between. Germline CDR1 and CDR2: LNHDA and SQIVND (reference sequence).

V is TRBV9 and J is TRBJ2-3; 13 positions agree with TRBD2. CDR1 is SGDLS, CDR2 YYNGEE, per germline. The CDR3 is 15 amino acids. The junction had 5 bases not matched to a gene; V was cut back by 1 base and J by 9 bases. CDR3: CASSVSLAGGHTQYF. CDR3 in DNA: TGTGCCAGCAGCGTATCACTAGCGGGGGGGCACACGCAGTATTTT.

The chain uses TRBV6-1 and TRBJ1-1, with TRBD1 as a possible D gene (5 bases). Looked up from germline, CDR1 is MNHNS and CDR2 is SASEGT. The length of the CDR3 is 16 residues. V was cut by 2 bases and J by 5 bases, with 18 bases left in between. CDR3 amino acids: CASSENSGVGRTEAFF. CDR3 DNA sequence: TGTGCCAGCAGTGAAAACTCAGGAGTGGGGCGGACTGAAGCTTTCTTT.

In this sample, this clonotype turned up once. This rearrangement joins TRBV24-1 to TRBJ2-3; 10 nucleotides agree with TRBD2. This CDR3 has 15 residues. Germline trimming cut 4 bases from V and 4 bases from J; bases unmatched to any gene: 4. Germline loops: CDR1 KGHDR, CDR2 SFDVKD. The CDR3 loop reads CATSDPSGSADTQYF. The CDR3 DNA is TGTGCCACCAGTGACCCTAGCGGGAGCGCAGATACGCAGTATTTT.

The CDR3 coding sequence is TGTGCCAGCAGTTTACAACCCGGGAATGGCTACACCTTC. Translated, it gives CASSLQPGNGYTF. The chain has TRBV12-3 or TRBV12-4 and TRBJ1-2, with D uncertain. The V end lost 2 bases, the J end lost 6 bases, and 10 bases lay between the germline ends. This CDR3 has 13 residues.